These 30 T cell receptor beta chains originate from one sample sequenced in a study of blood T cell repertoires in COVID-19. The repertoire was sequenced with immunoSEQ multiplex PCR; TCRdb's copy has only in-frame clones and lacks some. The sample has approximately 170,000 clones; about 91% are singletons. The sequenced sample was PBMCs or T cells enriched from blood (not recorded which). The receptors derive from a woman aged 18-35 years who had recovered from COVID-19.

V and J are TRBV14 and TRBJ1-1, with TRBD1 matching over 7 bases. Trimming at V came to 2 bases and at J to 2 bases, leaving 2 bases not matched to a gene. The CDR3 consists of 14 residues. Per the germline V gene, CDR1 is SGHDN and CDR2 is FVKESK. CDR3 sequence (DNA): TGTGCCAGCAGCCAACGGGACAGTAACACTGAAGCTTTCTTT. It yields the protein CASSQRDSNTEAFF.

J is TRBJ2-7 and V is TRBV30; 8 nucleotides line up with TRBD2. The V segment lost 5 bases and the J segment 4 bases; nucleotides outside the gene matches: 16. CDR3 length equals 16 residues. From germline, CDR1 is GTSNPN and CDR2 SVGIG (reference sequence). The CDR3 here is CAWGLTSGTSVYEQYF. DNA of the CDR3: TGTGCCTGGGGCCTTACCTCAGGGACTAGTGTTTACGAGCAGTACTTC.

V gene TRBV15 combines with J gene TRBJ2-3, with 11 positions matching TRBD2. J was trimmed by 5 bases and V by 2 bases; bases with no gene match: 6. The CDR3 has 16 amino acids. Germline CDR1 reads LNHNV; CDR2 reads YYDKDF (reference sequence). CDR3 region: CATSRYGTSGQDTQYF. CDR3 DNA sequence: TGTGCCACCAGCAGATACGGGACTAGCGGACAAGATACGCAGTATTTT.

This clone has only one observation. Here the CDR3 reads CASSPGLAGPSYEQYF. In nucleotides, the CDR3 is TGTGCCAGTAGTCCGGGACTAGCGGGCCCTTCCTACGAGCAGTACTTC. V gene TRBV19 combines with J gene TRBJ2-7, with 12 bases matching TRBD2. After removal of 5 bases from V and 1 base from J, the junction contained 6 bases not matched to a gene. This CDR3 comprises 16 residues. CDR1 LNHDA and CDR2 SQIVND come from the germline V gene (reference sequence).

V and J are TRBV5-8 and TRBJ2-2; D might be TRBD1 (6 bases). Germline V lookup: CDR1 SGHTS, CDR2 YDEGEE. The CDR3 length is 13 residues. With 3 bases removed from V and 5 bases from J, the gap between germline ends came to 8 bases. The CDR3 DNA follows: TGTGCCAGCAGCTGGGGGCCGACCGGGGAGCTGTTTTTT. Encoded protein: CASSWGPTGELFF.

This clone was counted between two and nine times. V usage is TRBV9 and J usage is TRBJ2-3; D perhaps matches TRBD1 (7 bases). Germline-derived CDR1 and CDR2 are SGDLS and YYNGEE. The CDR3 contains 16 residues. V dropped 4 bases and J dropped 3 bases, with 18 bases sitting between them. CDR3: CASSLSGGMGTDTQYF. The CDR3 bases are TGTGCCAGCAGCTTATCAGGGGGGATGGGTACAGATACGCAGTATTTT.

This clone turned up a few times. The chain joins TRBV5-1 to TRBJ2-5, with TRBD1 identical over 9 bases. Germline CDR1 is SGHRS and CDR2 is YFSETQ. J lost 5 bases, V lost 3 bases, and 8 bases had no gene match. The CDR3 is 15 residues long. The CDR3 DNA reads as TGCGCCAGCAGCTGGTCCGGGACAGGGAGCGAGACCCAGTACTTC. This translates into CASSWSGTGSETQYF. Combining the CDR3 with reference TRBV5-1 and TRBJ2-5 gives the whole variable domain KAGVTQTPRYLIKTRGQQVTLSCSPISGHRSVSWYQQTPGQGLQFLFEYFSETQRNKGNFPGRFSGRQFSNSRSEMNVSTLELGDSALYLCASSWSGTGSETQYFGPGTRLLVL.

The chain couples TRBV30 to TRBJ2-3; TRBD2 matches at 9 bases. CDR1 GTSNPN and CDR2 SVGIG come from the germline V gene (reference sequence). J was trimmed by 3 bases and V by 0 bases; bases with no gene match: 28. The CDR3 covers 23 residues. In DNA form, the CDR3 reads TGTGCCTGGAGTGTACAGGGGCCAGGGAGGGTAATTAGCGGGAGAGGAGGTACAGATACGCAGTATTTT. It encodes CAWSVQGPGRVISGRGGTDTQYF.

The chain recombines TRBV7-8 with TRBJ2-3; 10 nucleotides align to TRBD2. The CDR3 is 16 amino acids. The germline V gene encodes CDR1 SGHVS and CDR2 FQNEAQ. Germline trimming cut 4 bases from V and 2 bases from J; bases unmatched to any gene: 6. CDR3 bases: TGTGCCAGCAGCTGGATAGCGGGAGGAATCACAGATACGCAGTATTTT. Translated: CASSWIAGGITDTQYF. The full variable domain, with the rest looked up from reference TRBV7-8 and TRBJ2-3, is GAGVSQSPRYKVAKRGQDVALRCDPISGHVSLFWYQQALGQGPEFLTYFQNEAQLDKSGLPSDRFFAERPEGSVSTLKIQRTQQEDSAVYLCASSWIAGGITDTQYFGPGTRLTVL.

In DNA form, the CDR3 reads TGTGCCTGGAGGGGAGGGACTAGCGGGAGTGTTAGGACAGATACGCAGTATTTT. Translating it yields CAWRGGTSGSVRTDTQYF. The chain uses TRBV30 and TRBJ2-3, with 14 bases fitting TRBD2. Germline V gene sequence: CDR1 GTSNPN, CDR2 SVGIG (reference sequence). V shed 3 bases, J shed 3 bases, and the junction held 11 bases outside the gene matches. This CDR3 comprises 18 residues.

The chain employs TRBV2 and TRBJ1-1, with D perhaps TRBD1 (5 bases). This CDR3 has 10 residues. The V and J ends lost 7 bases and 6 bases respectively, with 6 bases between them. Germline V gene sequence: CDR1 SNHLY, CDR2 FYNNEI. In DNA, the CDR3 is TGTGCCAGCACGGGGGCTGAAGCTTTCTTT. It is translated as CASTGAEAFF.

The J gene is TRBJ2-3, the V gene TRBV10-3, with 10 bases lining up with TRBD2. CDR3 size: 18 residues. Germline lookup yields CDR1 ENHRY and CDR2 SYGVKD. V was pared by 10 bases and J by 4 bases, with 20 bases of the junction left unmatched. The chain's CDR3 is CATRGTSAVFFGPDTQYF. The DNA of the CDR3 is TGTGCCACTAGGGGGACTAGCGCTGTGTTTTTTGGCCCAGATACGCAGTATTTT.

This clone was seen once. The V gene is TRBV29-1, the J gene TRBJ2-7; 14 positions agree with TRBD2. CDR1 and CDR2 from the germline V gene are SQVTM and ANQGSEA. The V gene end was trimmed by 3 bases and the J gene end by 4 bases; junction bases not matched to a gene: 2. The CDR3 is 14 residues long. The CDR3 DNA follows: TGCAGCGTTGAGGGGACTAGCGGGAGTTACGAGCAGTACTTC. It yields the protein CSVEGTSGSYEQYF.

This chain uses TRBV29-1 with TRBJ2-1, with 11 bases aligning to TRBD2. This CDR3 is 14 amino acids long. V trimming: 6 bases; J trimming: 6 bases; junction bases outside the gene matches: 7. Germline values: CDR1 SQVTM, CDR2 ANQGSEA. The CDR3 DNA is TGCAGCGTCGCCGGACTAGCGGGTGTCAATGAGCAGTTCTTC. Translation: CSVAGLAGVNEQFF.

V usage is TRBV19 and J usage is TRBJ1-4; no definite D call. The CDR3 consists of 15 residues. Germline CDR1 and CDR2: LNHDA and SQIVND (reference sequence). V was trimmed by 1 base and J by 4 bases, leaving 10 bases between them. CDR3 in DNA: TGTGCCAGTAGTATAGGTCCGTTCTATAATGAAAAACTGTTTTTT. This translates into CASSIGPFYNEKLFF.

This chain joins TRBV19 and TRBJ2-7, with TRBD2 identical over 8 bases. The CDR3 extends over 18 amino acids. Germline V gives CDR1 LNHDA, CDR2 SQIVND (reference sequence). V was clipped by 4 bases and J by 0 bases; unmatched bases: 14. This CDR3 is CASSRSRGLALSSYEQYF. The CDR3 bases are TGTGCCAGTAGTAGGTCTCGTGGACTAGCCTTGAGCTCCTACGAGCAGTACTTC.

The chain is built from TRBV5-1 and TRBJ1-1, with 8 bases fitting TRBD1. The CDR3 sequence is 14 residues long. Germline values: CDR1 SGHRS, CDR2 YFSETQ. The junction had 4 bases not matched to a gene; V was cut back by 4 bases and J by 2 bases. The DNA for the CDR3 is TGCGCCAGCAGCATCGGACAGGGTAACACTGAAGCTTTCTTT. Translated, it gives CASSIGQGNTEAFF.

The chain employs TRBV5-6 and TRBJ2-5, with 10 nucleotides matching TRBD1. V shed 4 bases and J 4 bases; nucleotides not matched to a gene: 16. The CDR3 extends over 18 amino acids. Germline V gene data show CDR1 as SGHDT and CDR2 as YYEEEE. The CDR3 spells CASSPLWDRGGWGETQYF. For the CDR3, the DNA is TGTGCCAGCAGCCCCCTTTGGGACAGGGGAGGATGGGGAGAGACCCAGTACTTC.

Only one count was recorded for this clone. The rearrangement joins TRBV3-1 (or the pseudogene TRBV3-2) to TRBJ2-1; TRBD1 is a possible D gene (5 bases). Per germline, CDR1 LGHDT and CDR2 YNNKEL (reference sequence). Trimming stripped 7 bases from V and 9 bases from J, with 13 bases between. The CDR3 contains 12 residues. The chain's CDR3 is CASTQGRGEQFF. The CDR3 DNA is TGTGCCAGCACCCAGGGAAGGGGTGAGCAGTTCTTC.

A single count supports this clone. CDR3: CASSPGGTEAFF. CDR3 sequence (DNA): TGTGCCAGCAGCCCAGGGGGCACTGAAGCTTTCTTT. The chain has TRBV7-9 and TRBJ1-1; 7 bases map to TRBD1. The CDR3 loop spans 12 amino acids. Germline V gives CDR1 SEHNR, CDR2 FQNEAQ (reference sequence). J lost 4 bases, V lost 5 bases, and 1 base had no gene match.

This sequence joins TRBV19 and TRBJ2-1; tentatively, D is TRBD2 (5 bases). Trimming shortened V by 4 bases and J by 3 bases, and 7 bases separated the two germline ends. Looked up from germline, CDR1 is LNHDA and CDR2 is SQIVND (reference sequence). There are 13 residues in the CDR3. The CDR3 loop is CASSSRGYNEQFF. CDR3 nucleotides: TGTGCCAGTAGTAGCCGGGGCTACAATGAGCAGTTCTTC.

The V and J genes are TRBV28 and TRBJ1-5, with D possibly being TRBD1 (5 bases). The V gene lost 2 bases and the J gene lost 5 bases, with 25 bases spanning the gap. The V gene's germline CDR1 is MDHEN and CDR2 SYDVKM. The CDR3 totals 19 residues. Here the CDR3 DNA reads TGTGCCAGCAGTTTAAGGCAGGGTATTAGCCACGGTCCCGATCAGCCCCAGCATTTT. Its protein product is CASSLRQGISHGPDQPQHF.

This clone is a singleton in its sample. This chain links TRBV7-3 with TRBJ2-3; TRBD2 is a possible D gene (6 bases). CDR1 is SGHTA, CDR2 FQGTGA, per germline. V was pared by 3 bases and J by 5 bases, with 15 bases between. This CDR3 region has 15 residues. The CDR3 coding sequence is TGTGCCAGCAGCTTGTCGACTAGGGTTCAAGATACGCAGTATTTT. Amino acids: CASSLSTRVQDTQYF.

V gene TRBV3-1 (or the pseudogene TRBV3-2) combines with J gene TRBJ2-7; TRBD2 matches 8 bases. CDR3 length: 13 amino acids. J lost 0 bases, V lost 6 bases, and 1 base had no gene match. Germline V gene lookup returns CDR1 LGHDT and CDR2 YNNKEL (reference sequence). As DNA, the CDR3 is TGTGCCAGCAGGGCGGGAGGCTCCTACGAGCAGTACTTC. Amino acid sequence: CASRAGGSYEQYF.

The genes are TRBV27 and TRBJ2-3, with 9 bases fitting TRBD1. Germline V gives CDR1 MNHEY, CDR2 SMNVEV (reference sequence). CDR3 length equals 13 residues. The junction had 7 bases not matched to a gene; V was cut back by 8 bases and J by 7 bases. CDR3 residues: CASYGTGSNTQYF. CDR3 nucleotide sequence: TGTGCCAGCTACGGGACAGGGTCGAATACGCAGTATTTT.

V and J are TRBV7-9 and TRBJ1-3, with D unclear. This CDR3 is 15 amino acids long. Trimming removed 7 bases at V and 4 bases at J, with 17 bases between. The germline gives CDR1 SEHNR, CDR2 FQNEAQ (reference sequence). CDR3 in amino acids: CASTSFEWRGNTIYF. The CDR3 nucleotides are TGTGCCAGCACCTCCTTTGAGTGGCGGGGAAACACCATATATTTT.

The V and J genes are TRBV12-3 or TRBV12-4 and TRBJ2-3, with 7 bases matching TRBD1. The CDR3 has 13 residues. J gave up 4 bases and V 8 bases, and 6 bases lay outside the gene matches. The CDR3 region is CASQTGIPDTQYF. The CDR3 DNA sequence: TGTGCCAGCCAGACAGGGATTCCAGATACGCAGTATTTT.

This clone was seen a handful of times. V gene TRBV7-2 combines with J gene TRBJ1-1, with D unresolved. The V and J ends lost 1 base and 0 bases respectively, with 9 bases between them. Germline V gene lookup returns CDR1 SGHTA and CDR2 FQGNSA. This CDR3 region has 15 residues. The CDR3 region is CASSLVQYMNTEAFF. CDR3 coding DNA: TGTGCCAGCAGCTTAGTGCAATACATGAACACTGAAGCTTTCTTT.

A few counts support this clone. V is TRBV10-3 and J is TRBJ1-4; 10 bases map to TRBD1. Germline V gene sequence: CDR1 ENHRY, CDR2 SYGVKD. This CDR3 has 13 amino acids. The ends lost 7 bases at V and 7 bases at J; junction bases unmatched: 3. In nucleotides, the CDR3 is TGTGCCATCAACCGGGACAGGGGTGAAAAACTGTTTTTT. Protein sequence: CAINRDRGEKLFF.

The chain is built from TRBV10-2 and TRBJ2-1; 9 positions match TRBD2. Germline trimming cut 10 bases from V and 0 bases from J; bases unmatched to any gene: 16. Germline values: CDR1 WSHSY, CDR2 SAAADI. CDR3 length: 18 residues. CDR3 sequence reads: CATRAGTSRSSSYNEQFF. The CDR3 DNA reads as TGCGCCACCCGGGCCGGGACTAGCAGATCCAGCTCCTACAATGAGCAGTTCTTC.